This T cell receptor beta chain was sequenced in a study of blood T cells in healthy people across ages. Whole-study findings and limits: Among long-lived donors, naive CD4+ cells were more numerous and diversity higher than in aged donors.

Every donor provided approximately 9.2 milliliters of peripheral blood. Researchers isolated at least 7 million PBMCs per sample. This clonotype has a handful of counts. The antigen is unknown. A second PCR, run for about 6 to 11 cycles, used a sample-barcoded 5' primer plus a J-beta primer mix. A minimum of 2.5 million CDR3-containing paired-end reads was obtained for each sample. One entry per CDR3 protein, called by TCRdb with MiXCR from the 5' RACE reads. This sample carries 800,000 to 1,000,000 distinct CDR3 sequences, roughly 48% of them seen once, and the ten largest clones take 13%. Trimming removed 5 bases from V and 4 bases from J; junction bases left unmatched: 5. In germline, CDR1 is SGHVS, CDR2 FNYEAQ. The CDR3 runs 16 residues.

The sequencing sample was made of blood. The gene calls are TRBV7-6 and TRBJ2-1; TRBD2 matches 13 bases. This TCR came from a man aged 25-45 years in good health. The CDR3 nucleotides are TGTGCCAGCAGCAACGGGACTAGCGGGGTGTACAATGAGCAGTTCTTC. Translated: CASSNGTSGVYNEQFF.